The rows below give T cell receptor beta chains drawn from one sample of a study of shared clonotypes between healthy human individuals. The method was immunoSEQ multiplex PCR; TCRdb's version includes in-frame clones alone and lacks a portion of them. The data hold under 1 million clones, with 80% to 95% observed a single time. Material: naive CD8+ T cells sorted from blood. Source of these receptors: a man aged 25 to 45 in good health. The CDR3 runs from the conserved cysteine through the conserved F or W. Fields, in order: CDR3 protein, CDR3 DNA, D gene, V gene, J gene, clone size. A D gene is named only where the DNA matches it firmly. Clone size is shown for a subset of rows, as once, few, many or a class of expanded clone.

CDR3aa: CASSLSGGAYNEQFF
CDR3nt: TGTGCCAGCAGTTTATCAGGGGGCGCGTACAATGAGCAGTTCTTC
d_gene: TRBD1
v_gene: TRBV27
j_gene: TRBJ2-1
abundance: once

CDR3aa: CASRATGTNTYYGYTF
CDR3nt: TGTGCCAGCAGGGCTACCGGGACAAACACATACTATGGCTACACCTTC
d_gene: NA
v_gene: TRBV5-5
j_gene: TRBJ1-2
abundance: NA

CDR3aa: CASSYGMGDYEQYF
CDR3nt: TGTGCCAGCAGTTACGGCATGGGAGACTACGAGCAGTACTTC
d_gene: NA
v_gene: TRBV6-6
j_gene: TRBJ2-7
abundance: NA

CDR3aa: CASSLGANREAFF
CDR3nt: TGCGCCAGCAGCTTGGGGGCGAACAGGGAAGCTTTCTTT
d_gene: NA
v_gene: TRBV5-1
j_gene: TRBJ1-1
abundance: NA

CDR3aa: CASSQPGQGEVGPEQYF
CDR3nt: TGCGCCAGCAGCCAACCGGGACAGGGGGAGGTCGGGCCCGAGCAGTACTTC
d_gene: TRBD1
v_gene: TRBV4-1
j_gene: TRBJ2-7
abundance: NA

CDR3aa: CATKVWGPLGEKLFF
CDR3nt: TGTGCCACCAAAGTATGGGGACCCTTGGGGGAAAAACTGTTTTTT
d_gene: NA
v_gene: TRBV27
j_gene: TRBJ1-4
abundance: NA

CDR3aa: CASSYTAGESNNEQFF
CDR3nt: TGTGCCAGCAGTTACACAGCGGGAGAATCAAACAATGAGCAGTTCTTC
d_gene: TRBD2
v_gene: TRBV6-6
j_gene: TRBJ2-1
abundance: NA

CDR3aa: CASSSRESYEQYF
CDR3nt: TGTGCCAGCAGCTCGAGAGAGTCCTACGAGCAGTACTTC
d_gene: NA
v_gene: TRBV7-8
j_gene: TRBJ2-7
abundance: NA

CDR3aa: CASRLGGTDYGYTF
CDR3nt: TGTGCCAGCAGGCTCGGCGGGACAGACTATGGCTACACCTTC
d_gene: TRBD1
v_gene: TRBV27
j_gene: TRBJ1-2
abundance: NA

CDR3aa: CASRAEGQPRSGNTIYF
CDR3nt: TGCGCCAGCAGAGCCGAAGGACAGCCGCGATCTGGAAACACCATATATTTT
d_gene: NA
v_gene: TRBV5-1
j_gene: TRBJ1-3
abundance: NA

CDR3aa: CASRYLDGASMNTEAFF
CDR3nt: TGTGCCAGCAGATATCTTGATGGGGCCTCTATGAACACTGAAGCTTTCTTT
d_gene: NA
v_gene: TRBV27
j_gene: TRBJ1-1
abundance: NA

CDR3aa: CASSGRAYEQYF
CDR3nt: TGTGCCAGCAGCGGTAGGGCCTACGAGCAGTACTTC
d_gene: NA
v_gene: TRBV7-9
j_gene: TRBJ2-7
abundance: NA

CDR3aa: CAISPTQTEGTEAFF
CDR3nt: TGTGCCATCAGCCCGACCCAGACAGAGGGAACTGAAGCTTTCTTT
d_gene: NA
v_gene: TRBV10-3
j_gene: TRBJ1-1
abundance: NA

CDR3aa: CASSYDQLSGNTIYF
CDR3nt: TGTGCCAGCAGTTACGATCAACTCTCTGGAAACACCATATATTTT
d_gene: NA
v_gene: TRBV6-6
j_gene: TRBJ1-3
abundance: NA

CDR3aa: CASTSGRVEQYF
CDR3nt: TGTGCCAGCACCTCCGGACGAGTCGAGCAGTACTTC
d_gene: NA
v_gene: TRBV7-9
j_gene: TRBJ2-7
abundance: NA

CDR3aa: CASSIRLAELYEQYF
CDR3nt: TGTGCCAGCAGTATCAGACTAGCGGAACTCTACGAGCAGTACTTC
d_gene: TRBD2
v_gene: TRBV27
j_gene: TRBJ2-7
abundance: NA

CDR3aa: CASSYYVGEQYF
CDR3nt: TGTGCCAGCAGTTACTATGTGGGGGAGCAGTACTTC
d_gene: NA
v_gene: TRBV25-1
j_gene: TRBJ2-7
abundance: NA